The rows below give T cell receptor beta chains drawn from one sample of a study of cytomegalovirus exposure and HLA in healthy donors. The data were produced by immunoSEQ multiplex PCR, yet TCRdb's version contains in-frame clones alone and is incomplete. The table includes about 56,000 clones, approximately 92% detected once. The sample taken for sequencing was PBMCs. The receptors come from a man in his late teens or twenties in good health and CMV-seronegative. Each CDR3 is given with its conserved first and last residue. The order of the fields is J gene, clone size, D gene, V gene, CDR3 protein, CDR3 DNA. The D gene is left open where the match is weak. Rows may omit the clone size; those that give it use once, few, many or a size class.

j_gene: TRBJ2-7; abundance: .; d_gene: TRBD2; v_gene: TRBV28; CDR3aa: CAVHQWTSGAYEQYF; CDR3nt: TGTGCCGTCCACCAATGGACTAGCGGGGCCTACGAGCAGTACTTC
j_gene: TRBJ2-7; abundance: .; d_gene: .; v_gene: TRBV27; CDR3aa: CASHGHLSSYEQYF; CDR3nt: TGTGCCAGCCATGGACACTTGAGCTCCTACGAGCAGTACTTC
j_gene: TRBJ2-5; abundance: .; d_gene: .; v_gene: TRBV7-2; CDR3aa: CASSLVVSGQETQYF; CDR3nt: TGTGCCAGCAGCTTAGTGGTTAGCGGACAAGAGACCCAGTACTTC
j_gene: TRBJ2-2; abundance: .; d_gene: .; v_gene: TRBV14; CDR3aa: CASSQARRVNTGELFF; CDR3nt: TGTGCCAGCAGCCAAGCACGACGGGTTAACACCGGGGAGCTGTTTTTT
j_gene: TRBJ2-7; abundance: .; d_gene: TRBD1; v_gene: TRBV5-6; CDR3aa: CASSWGTGSYEQYF; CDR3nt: TGTGCCAGCAGCTGGGGGACAGGCTCCTACGAGCAGTACTTC
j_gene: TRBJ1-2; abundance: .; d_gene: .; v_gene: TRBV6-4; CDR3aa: CASRSPTQAHTF; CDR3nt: TGTGCCAGCAGATCTCCTACCCAGGCTCACACCTTC
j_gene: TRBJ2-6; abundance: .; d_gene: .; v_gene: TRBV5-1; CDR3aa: CASSAGVLGAGANVLTF; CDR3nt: TGCGCCAGCAGCGCCGGAGTCCTAGGAGCGGGGGCCAACGTCCTGACTTTC
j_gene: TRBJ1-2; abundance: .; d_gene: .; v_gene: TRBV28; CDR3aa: CAIKPQAGPYGYTF; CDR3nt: TGTGCCATCAAGCCCCAAGCAGGGCCCTATGGCTACACCTTC
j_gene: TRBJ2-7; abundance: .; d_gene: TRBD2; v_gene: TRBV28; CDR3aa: CASVPGLAGSEQYF; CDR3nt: TGTGCCAGCGTCCCAGGACTAGCGGGTTCCGAGCAGTACTTC
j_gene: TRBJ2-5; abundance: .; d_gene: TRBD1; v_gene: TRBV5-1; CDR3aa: CASSLYMTGTETQYF; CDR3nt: TGCGCCAGCAGCTTGTATATGACAGGGACAGAGACCCAGTACTTC
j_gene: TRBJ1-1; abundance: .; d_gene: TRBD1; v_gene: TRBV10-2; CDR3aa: CASSGNRGPEAFF; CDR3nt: TGCGCCAGCAGTGGAAACAGGGGTCCTGAAGCTTTCTTT
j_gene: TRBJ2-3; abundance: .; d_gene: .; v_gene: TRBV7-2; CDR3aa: CASSLVSDISTDTQYF; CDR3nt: TGTGCCAGCAGCTTAGTCTCTGACATTAGCACAGATACGCAGTATTTT
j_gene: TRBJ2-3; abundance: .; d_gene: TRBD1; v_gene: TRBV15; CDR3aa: CATSRGTGQSFTDTQYF; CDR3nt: TGTGCCACCAGCAGAGGAACGGGACAGTCCTTCACAGATACGCAGTATTTT
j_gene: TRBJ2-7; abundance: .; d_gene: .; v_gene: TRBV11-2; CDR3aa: CASSSGIFSYEQYF; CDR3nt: TGTGCCAGCAGCTCCGGGATTTTCTCCTACGAGCAGTACTTC
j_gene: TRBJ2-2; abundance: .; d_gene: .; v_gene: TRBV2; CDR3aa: CASSVVWELFF; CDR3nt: TGTGCCAGCAGTGTTGTCTGGGAGCTGTTTTTT
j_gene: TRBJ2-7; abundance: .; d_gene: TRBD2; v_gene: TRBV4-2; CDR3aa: CASSQEGLAGPYEQYF; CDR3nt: TGTGCCAGCAGCCAAGAAGGGCTAGCGGGCCCCTACGAGCAGTACTTC
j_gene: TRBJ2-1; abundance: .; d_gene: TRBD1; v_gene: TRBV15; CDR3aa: CATSSRTGKFDEQFF; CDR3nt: TGTGCCACCAGCAGTAGGACAGGGAAGTTCGATGAGCAGTTCTTC
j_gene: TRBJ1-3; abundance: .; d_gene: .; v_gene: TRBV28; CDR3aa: CASSLVNPLGNTIYF; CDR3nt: TGTGCCAGCAGTTTGGTGAACCCACTCGGAAACACCATATATTTT
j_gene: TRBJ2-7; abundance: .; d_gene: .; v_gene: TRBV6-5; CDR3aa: CASSRSGDYEQYF; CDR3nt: TGTGCCAGCAGTCGTAGCGGTGACTACGAGCAGTACTTC
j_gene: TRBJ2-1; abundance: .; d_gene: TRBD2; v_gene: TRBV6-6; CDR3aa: CASSWTSTNEQFF; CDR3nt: TGTGCCAGCAGTTGGACTAGTACAAATGAGCAGTTCTTC
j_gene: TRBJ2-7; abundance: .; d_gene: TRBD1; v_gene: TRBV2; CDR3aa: CASRGTETNYEQYF; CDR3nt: TGTGCCAGCAGGGGGACAGAAACTAACTACGAGCAGTACTTC
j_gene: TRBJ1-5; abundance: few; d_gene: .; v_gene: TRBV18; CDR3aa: CASSPQSYSNQPQHF; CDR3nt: TGTGCCAGCTCACCACAGTCCTATAGCAATCAGCCCCAGCATTTT